This T cell receptor (beta chain) was identified during a study of blood T cell repertoires in COVID-19. On the study more broadly: Both acute and convalescent COVID-19 samples were obtained from the United States, Italy and Spain. In each case, the material was cDNA or gDNA derived from T cells, B-cell-depleted T cells, or PBMCs.

CDR3 length: 14 residues. Per germline, CDR1 SNHLY and CDR2 FYNNEI. The ends lost 5 bases at V and 8 bases at J; junction bases unmatched: 10. TCRdb keeps only in-frame clones here, not all; method: immunoSEQ multiplex PCR. The sample holds about 160,000 clones, roughly 90% seen once. This clone turned up a few times. The chain employs TRBV2 and TRBJ1-1; 8 positions agree with TRBD1. The TCR was taken from a man in his 60s with acute or convalescent COVID-19. What was sequenced was peripheral blood. CDR3: CASSRDRTSGEAFF. In DNA form, the CDR3 reads TGTGCCAGCAGTCGGGACAGGACCTCAGGGGAAGCTTTCTTT.